This T cell receptor (beta chain) was found in a study of OX40 agonist ivuxolimab in advanced cancers. The wider study: Under the entry rules, prior anti-PD-1, anti-PD-L1 or anti-CTLA-4 therapy was allowed, and less than 50% had some. Findings and caveats of the study: Researchers did not determine the expanded peripheral T cells' antigen specificity. Doses of 0.1 to 3.0 mg/kg were accompanied by clonal expansion of CD4+ and CD8+ blood T cells by week 6.

Method: immunoSEQ multiplex PCR; TCRdb's copy keeps in-frame clones and lacks some. The sample lists tens of thousands of clones; 85% to 95% were seen once. In regard to this clone: The antigen is undetermined.

The sequence came from an adult with an advanced solid tumor such as melanoma, head and neck, liver or kidney cancer. Material: CD4+ or CD8+ T cells sorted from blood, obtained in a trial of the OX40 agonist ivuxolimab.

The CDR3 sequence is CASSFAHRGGPGEQYF. The CDR3 coding sequence is TGTGCCAGCAGTTTCGCCCACCGGGGAGGGCCGGGGGAGCAGTACTTC. The chain links TRBV27 to TRBJ2-7, with 7 positions matching TRBD2. Germline-derived CDR1 and CDR2 are MNHEY and SMNVEV (reference sequence). V trimming: 3 bases; J trimming: 7 bases; junction bases outside the gene matches: 15. The CDR3 spans 16 residues.